This TCR beta chain was recorded in a study of breast tumors, draining lymph nodes, adjacent tissues. The lymph nodes were axillary draining lymph nodes from breast cancer patients. Germline V gene sequence: CDR1 SGHRS, CDR2 YFSETQ. The CDR3 runs 15 residues. Trimming took 0 bases from V and 4 from J, leaving 11 bases between them. This clonotype was observed at least ten times. As yet, its antigen is unknown. Whole-study results and caveats: Data only fit, rather than demonstrated, lymph node origin of most tumor T cells. Tumor TCR diversity was below lymph nodes but above nontumor tissue. Data fit most tumor T cells coming from lymph node, expanding in tumor.

A single record per CDR3 protein comes from TCRdb applying MiXCR to the multiplex PCR reads. The table shows over 200,000 distinct CDR3 sequences, with around 34% occurring only once. The sequenced sample consisted of axillary lymph node tissue. The receptor's source is a female donor with breast cancer. Some clones in this sample may be carry-over from other donors' samples. V gene TRBV5-1 combines with J gene TRBJ1-3; D perhaps matches TRBD1 (6 bases). CDR3 DNA: TGCGCCAGCAGCTTGGGACAGGAGGGAGGAAACACCATATATTTT. Residues: CASSLGQEGGNTIYF. Drawing the rest from reference TRBV5-1 and TRBJ1-3, the complete variable domain is KAGVTQTPRYLIKTRGQQVTLSCSPISGHRSVSWYQQTPGQGLQFLFEYFSETQRNKGNFPGRFSGRQFSNSRSEMNVSTLELGDSALYLCASSLGQEGGNTIYFGEGSWLTVV.